The 19 T cell receptor beta chains in this list originate from one sample, sequenced in a study of T cell responses to AZD1222 COVID-19 vaccine. This table comes from immunoSEQ multiplex PCR, and its TCRdb copy is limited to in-frame clones, with some not included. Of roughly 100,000 clones detected, approximately 86% appear once; the ten largest clones hold 3% to 4%. The input for sequencing was peripheral blood, taken 28 days after the second dose of the MenACWY control vaccine. These receptors all stem from an adult who received the MenACWY meningococcal vaccine as a control.

The chain links TRBV7-3 to TRBJ2-1; 12 nucleotides match TRBD2. The trim removed 3 bases at V and 4 bases at J, leaving 1 base unmatched. Germline CDR1 reads SGHTA; CDR2 reads FQGTGA. The CDR3 length is 15 residues. The CDR3 DNA reads as TGTGCCAGCAGCTTGGGACTAGCGGGTTACAATGAGCAGTTCTTC. It yields the protein CASSLGLAGYNEQFF.

The chain carries TRBV28 and TRBJ1-4, with TRBD1 matching 8 bases. The CDR3 runs 15 residues. Trimming removed 5 bases from V and 7 bases from J; junction bases left unmatched: 9. Germline V lookup: CDR1 MDHEN, CDR2 SYDVKM. In DNA, the CDR3 is TGTGCCAGCAGTCTCCCCGGGACAGGATTTGAAAAACTGTTTTTT. It encodes CASSLPGTGFEKLFF.

The chain links TRBV9 to TRBJ1-2; 7 nucleotides line up with TRBD1. This CDR3 has 15 residues. CDR1 and CDR2 (germline): SGDLS, YYNGEE. Trimming took 4 bases from V and 4 from J; bases not matched to a gene: 10. The CDR3 nucleotides read TGTGCCAGCAGCACCCAGGACAGGATATCCTATGGCTACACCTTC. It encodes CASSTQDRISYGYTF.

The chain links TRBV7-8 to TRBJ1-4; no clear D. The CDR3 totals 18 residues. Germline loops: CDR1 SGHVS, CDR2 FQNEAQ. V dropped 2 bases and J dropped 0 bases, with 16 bases sitting between them. The CDR3 sequence: CASSLFAIISATNEKLFF. CDR3 in DNA: TGTGCCAGCAGCTTATTCGCTATTATTTCTGCAACTAATGAAAAACTGTTTTTT.

This chain uses TRBV27 with TRBJ2-5; 9 nucleotides align to TRBD2. The CDR3 loop spans 20 amino acids. Germline-derived CDR1 and CDR2 are MNHEY and SMNVEV (reference sequence). V lost 3 bases and J lost 1; bases outside the gene matches: 18. The CDR3 coding sequence is TGTGCCAGCAGTTTTCGGCCCTGGTGGGCGGGGGGGCCGTGCCAAGAGACCCAGTACTTC. Translation: CASSFRPWWAGGPCQETQYF.

In this sample, this clone turned up once. The V call is TRBV25-1, the J call TRBJ2-3; D ambiguous. V was trimmed by 6 bases and J by 2 bases, leaving 3 bases between them. There are 11 residues in the CDR3. Germline CDR1 is MGHDK and CDR2 is SYGVNS. CDR3 DNA sequence: TGTGCCAGCAGATTCACAGATACGCAGTATTTT. Translation gives CASRFTDTQYF.

This chain joins TRBV7-2 and TRBJ1-5; D is possibly TRBD1 (6 bases). This CDR3 spans 15 amino acids. Germline lookup yields CDR1 SGHTA and CDR2 FQGNSA. Trimming shortened V by 2 bases and J by 2 bases, and 10 bases separated the two germline ends. The CDR3, as DNA: TGTGCCAGCAGCTTAACAGGGTATGGCAATCAGCCCCAGCATTTT. It codes for CASSLTGYGNQPQHF.

The chain recombines TRBV28 with TRBJ2-5, with TRBD2 identical over 8 bases. Germline CDR1 MDHEN, CDR2 SYDVKM. CDR3 length: 15 amino acids. J was trimmed by 2 bases and V by 5 bases; bases with no gene match: 7. CDR3 DNA: TGTGCCAGCAGTGGCCCCCAGCGGGGGCAAGAGACCCAGTACTTC. Encoded protein: CASSGPQRGQETQYF.

The chain employs TRBV28 and TRBJ2-7; no reliable D call. Trimming pared 8 bases from V and 3 bases from J, leaving 8 bases between. The CDR3 length is 11 residues. The germline V gene has CDR1 MDHEN and CDR2 SYDVKM. The CDR3 reads CASSGSYEQYF. CDR3 DNA: TGTGCCAGCTCGGGCAGCTACGAGCAGTACTTC. Supplemented by reference TRBV28 and TRBJ2-7, the full variable domain reads DVKVTQSSRYLVKRTGEKVFLECVQDMDHENMFWYRQDPGLGLRLIYFSYDVKMKEKGDIPEGYSVSREKKERFSLILESASTNQTSMYLCASSGSYEQYFGPGTRLTVT.

The V and J genes are TRBV4-2 and TRBJ2-7; 9 bases align to TRBD1. Germline assignment: CDR1 LGHNA and CDR2 YNFKEQ. CDR3 size: 19 residues. The V and J ends lost 3 bases and 3 bases, in that order; junction bases with no gene match: 18. CDR3 DNA sequence: TGTGCCAGCAGCCAGTTAGGGACAGGGCCCGAGAAAACCCTCTACGAGCAGTACTTC. Protein product: CASSQLGTGPEKTLYEQYF.

The genes are TRBV28 and TRBJ2-7; D gene ambiguous. In germline, CDR1 is MDHEN, CDR2 SYDVKM. V dropped 4 bases and J dropped 2 bases, with 9 bases sitting between them. The CDR3 loop spans 13 amino acids. In DNA, the CDR3 is TGTGCCAGCAGTTCCTCCCTTCCCTACGAGCAGTACTTC. It specifies CASSSSLPYEQYF.

V is TRBV7-8 and J is TRBJ1-1; 7 positions match TRBD1. Germline CDR1 SGHVS, CDR2 FQNEAQ. After removal of 1 base from V and 4 bases from J, the junction contained 6 bases not matched to a gene. CDR3 length equals 15 residues. The CDR3 DNA reads TGTGCCAGCAGCTTAGAACAGGGGATAGGCACTGAAGCTTTCTTT. Its translation: CASSLEQGIGTEAFF.

In DNA form, the CDR3 reads TGCGCCAGCAGCTTGGGGGGACTAGCGGACTACAATGAGCAGTTCTTC. Translated, it gives CASSLGGLADYNEQFF. The chain is built from TRBV5-1 and TRBJ2-1; TRBD2 matches at 11 bases. CDR1 is SGHRS and CDR2 is YFSETQ in the germline V gene. After removal of 0 bases from V and 3 bases from J, the junction contained 2 bases not matched to a gene. The CDR3 has 16 amino acids. The complete variable domain, with remaining parts taken from reference TRBV5-1 and TRBJ2-1, reads KAGVTQTPRYLIKTRGQQVTLSCSPISGHRSVSWYQQTPGQGLQFLFEYFSETQRNKGNFPGRFSGRQFSNSRSEMNVSTLELGDSALYLCASSLGGLADYNEQFFGPGTRLTVL.

This CDR3 reads CASSQRGASGQYF. The DNA of the CDR3 is TGTGCCAGCAGCCAGCGGGGGGCTTCAGGGCAGTACTTC. The chain links TRBV3-1 (or the pseudogene TRBV3-2) to TRBJ2-7; 8 nucleotides match TRBD2. The CDR3 covers 13 residues. CDR1 is LGHDT and CDR2 is YNNKEL in the germline V gene (reference sequence). V lost 3 bases, J lost 9 bases, and 7 bases stayed unmatched.

This sequence joins TRBV18 and TRBJ2-2; D uncertain. The CDR3 extends over 12 amino acids. Looked up from germline, CDR1 is KGHSH and CDR2 is LQKENI. With 3 bases removed from V and 3 bases from J, the gap between germline ends came to 2 bases. The CDR3 region has the DNA TGTGCCAGCTCACCTGACACCGGGGAGCTGTTTTTT. It translates to CASSPDTGELFF.

This clone has just a few counts. The chain employs TRBV6-2 or TRBV6-3 and TRBJ2-7; possibly TRBD2 for D (5 bases). This CDR3 is 16 amino acids long. CDR1 is MNHEY, CDR2 SVGEGT, per germline. Trimming left V 4 bases short and J 3 bases short, with 19 bases between. CDR3 sequence: CASSSRGQQRYYEQYF. In DNA, the CDR3 is TGTGCCAGCAGTTCACGAGGGCAACAAAGATACTACGAGCAGTACTTC.

The genes are TRBV28 and TRBJ1-2; unclear D gene. The CDR3 sequence is 11 residues long. Trimming stripped 7 bases from V and 4 bases from J, with 7 bases between. Germline V gives CDR1 MDHEN, CDR2 SYDVKM. CDR3 loop: CASTPGYGYTF. The DNA of the CDR3 is TGTGCCAGCACCCCGGGCTATGGCTACACCTTC.

V gene TRBV6-5 combines with J gene TRBJ1-5, with TRBD1 as a possible D gene (5 bases). CDR1 is MNHEY, CDR2 SVGAGI, per germline. With 6 bases removed from V and 5 bases from J, the gap between germline ends came to 11 bases. The CDR3 consists of 13 residues. CDR3 sequence reads: CASRGPDHQPQHF. As DNA, the CDR3 is TGTGCCAGCAGGGGACCGGACCATCAGCCCCAGCATTTT.

The chain combines TRBV5-1 with TRBJ2-7; D ambiguous. CDR3 length: 13 residues. V was pared by 5 bases and J by 0 bases, with 9 bases between. CDR1 and CDR2 (germline): SGHRS, YFSETQ. CDR3 coding DNA: TGCGCCAGCAGTCAATATCTCTCCTACGAGCAGTACTTC. Translating it yields CASSQYLSYEQYF.